A selection of T cell receptor beta chains follows, all from one sample in a study of identical twins. TCRdb re-analysed the 5' RACE reads in MiXCR, keeping a single row per CDR3 protein. In the table there are 750,000 to 950,000 distinct CDR3 sequences, 9% to 15% of which are singletons. The same specimen was also included in a second study, on yellow fever vaccine responses in identical twins.

What was sequenced was PBMCs. The source is a woman between 18 and 30 years old in good health. Both conserved end residues are part of each CDR3. The D gene is left open where the match is weak. Where a row states a size, it is once, few, many or the class of an expanded clone; other rows omit it.

clone size: .; D gene: TRBD1; V gene: TRBV6-1; J gene: TRBJ2-7; CDR3 protein: CASSEPGTAGYEQYF; CDR3 DNA: TGTGCCAGCAGTGAACCCGGGACAGCCGGTTACGAGCAGTACTTC
clone size: few; D gene: TRBD2; V gene: TRBV29-1; J gene: TRBJ2-1; CDR3 protein: CSVEVAGGPFSYNEQFF; CDR3 DNA: TGCAGCGTTGAAGTAGCGGGAGGGCCGTTTTCCTACAATGAGCAGTTCTTC
clone size: few; D gene: .; V gene: TRBV12-3/TRBV12-4; J gene: TRBJ2-7; CDR3 protein: CASSLDSTDEQYF; CDR3 DNA: TGTGCCAGCAGTCTCGATAGCACGGACGAGCAGTACTTC
clone size: .; D gene: TRBD1; V gene: TRBV28; J gene: TRBJ2-5; CDR3 protein: CASKNRGLETQYF; CDR3 DNA: TGTGCCAGCAAAAACAGGGGTCTGGAGACCCAGTACTTC
clone size: few; D gene: .; V gene: TRBV3-1; J gene: TRBJ2-3; CDR3 protein: CASRHPTGDTQYF; CDR3 DNA: TGTGCCAGCAGACACCCCACAGGGGATACGCAGTATTTT
clone size: many; D gene: TRBD2; V gene: TRBV3-1; J gene: TRBJ2-3; CDR3 protein: CASSQGGGVDTQYF; CDR3 DNA: TGTGCCAGCAGCCAAGGGGGGGGAGTAGATACGCAGTATTTT
clone size: few; D gene: .; V gene: TRBV24-1; J gene: TRBJ2-3; CDR3 protein: CATSDLQGRGTDTQYF; CDR3 DNA: TGTGCCACCAGTGATTTGCAGGGAAGGGGCACAGATACGCAGTATTTT
clone size: few; D gene: .; V gene: TRBV27; J gene: TRBJ1-4; CDR3 protein: CASSAVDGKLFF; CDR3 DNA: TGTGCCAGCAGTGCGGTCGACGGAAAACTGTTTTTT
clone size: few; D gene: TRBD1; V gene: TRBV5-1; J gene: TRBJ1-2; CDR3 protein: CASSLGFPQGIDGYTF; CDR3 DNA: TGCGCCAGCAGCTTGGGCTTCCCACAGGGGATCGATGGCTACACCTTC
clone size: few; D gene: .; V gene: TRBV2; J gene: TRBJ2-3; CDR3 protein: CASRLVLSTDTQYF; CDR3 DNA: TGTGCCAGCAGACTAGTCCTTAGCACAGATACGCAGTATTTT
clone size: .; D gene: .; V gene: TRBV9; J gene: TRBJ1-6; CDR3 protein: CASSVEAYNSPLHF; CDR3 DNA: TGTGCCAGCAGCGTAGAGGCTTATAATTCACCCCTCCACTTT
clone size: .; D gene: .; V gene: TRBV2; J gene: TRBJ2-7; CDR3 protein: CASSMERSSYEQYF; CDR3 DNA: TGTGCCAGCAGTATGGAACGGAGCTCCTACGAGCAGTACTTC
clone size: few; D gene: TRBD1; V gene: TRBV10-1; J gene: TRBJ2-3; CDR3 protein: CASSDRDRALDTQYF; CDR3 DNA: TGCGCCAGCAGTGACCGGGACAGGGCTCTAGATACGCAGTATTTT
clone size: few; D gene: .; V gene: TRBV29-1; J gene: TRBJ2-2; CDR3 protein: CSVELTARGTGELFF; CDR3 DNA: TGCAGCGTTGAATTGACAGCAAGAGGCACCGGGGAGCTGTTTTTT
clone size: few; D gene: .; V gene: TRBV5-5; J gene: TRBJ2-2; CDR3 protein: CASSQGQGGQRELFF; CDR3 DNA: TGTGCCAGCAGCCAGGGGCAGGGGGGCCAACGGGAGCTGTTTTTT
clone size: .; D gene: TRBD2; V gene: TRBV20-1; J gene: TRBJ2-1; CDR3 protein: CSARVEREVFVNEQFF; CDR3 DNA: TGCAGTGCTAGAGTGGAGCGGGAGGTTTTTGTGAATGAGCAGTTCTTC
clone size: few; D gene: .; V gene: TRBV6-5; J gene: TRBJ2-2; CDR3 protein: CASSYSGAAPLLAGELFF; CDR3 DNA: TGTGCCAGCAGTTACTCGGGCGCAGCCCCGCTGCTTGCCGGGGAGCTGTTTTTT
clone size: .; D gene: .; V gene: TRBV4-2; J gene: TRBJ1-2; CDR3 protein: CASSPNQDSNYGYTF; CDR3 DNA: TGTGCCAGCAGCCCCAACCAGGACTCTAACTATGGCTACACCTTC
clone size: .; D gene: .; V gene: TRBV11-2; J gene: TRBJ2-3; CDR3 protein: CASSELRARADTQYF; CDR3 DNA: TGTGCCAGCAGCGAATTACGTGCTAGAGCGGATACGCAGTATTTT
clone size: few; D gene: TRBD2; V gene: TRBV7-9; J gene: TRBJ2-1; CDR3 protein: CASSKTSPADEQFF; CDR3 DNA: TGTGCCAGCAGCAAGACTAGCCCAGCGGATGAGCAGTTCTTC
clone size: .; D gene: .; V gene: TRBV6-1; J gene: TRBJ1-2; CDR3 protein: CASRSAGTSGYGYTF; CDR3 DNA: TGTGCCAGCAGAAGCGCAGGGACATCGGGTTATGGCTACACCTTC
clone size: few; D gene: TRBD2; V gene: TRBV7-9; J gene: TRBJ2-1; CDR3 protein: CASSLRVTSGFSSYNEQFF; CDR3 DNA: TGTGCCAGCAGCCTGAGGGTGACTAGCGGATTCAGCTCCTACAATGAGCAGTTCTTC
clone size: .; D gene: .; V gene: TRBV5-1; J gene: TRBJ2-7; CDR3 protein: CASSSLEKGEQYF; CDR3 DNA: TGCGCCAGCAGCTCCCTGGAGAAGGGGGAGCAGTACTTC
clone size: .; D gene: .; V gene: TRBV7-9; J gene: TRBJ1-6; CDR3 protein: CASSSTMGPNSPLHF; CDR3 DNA: TGTGCCAGCAGCTCGACTATGGGCCCAAATTCACCCCTCCACTTT
clone size: many; D gene: .; V gene: TRBV5-1; J gene: TRBJ2-1; CDR3 protein: CASSSSGTVSYNEQFF; CDR3 DNA: TGCGCCAGCAGCTCCTCAGGGACGGTCTCCTACAATGAGCAGTTCTTC
clone size: few; D gene: TRBD2; V gene: TRBV12-5; J gene: TRBJ2-1; CDR3 protein: CASGLVLLAGGLSNEQFF; CDR3 DNA: TGTGCTAGTGGTTTGGTACTTCTGGCGGGAGGGCTTTCGAATGAGCAGTTCTTC
clone size: many; D gene: .; V gene: TRBV7-6; J gene: TRBJ2-2; CDR3 protein: CASSLDPPMFRAGELFF; CDR3 DNA: TGTGCCAGCAGCTTAGACCCGCCCATGTTCAGGGCCGGGGAGCTGTTTTTT
clone size: few; D gene: .; V gene: TRBV12-3/TRBV12-4; J gene: TRBJ1-2; CDR3 protein: CASRLQGGHGYTF; CDR3 DNA: TGTGCCAGCAGACTACAGGGAGGCCATGGCTACACCTTC
clone size: few; D gene: .; V gene: TRBV20-1; J gene: TRBJ1-4; CDR3 protein: CSAGQRDLNEKLFF; CDR3 DNA: TGCAGTGCTGGACAGCGGGACCTCAATGAAAAACTGTTTTTT
clone size: many; D gene: .; V gene: TRBV12-3/TRBV12-4; J gene: TRBJ2-1; CDR3 protein: CASNKGGGSYNEQFF; CDR3 DNA: TGTGCCAGCAACAAAGGGGGAGGCTCCTACAATGAGCAGTTCTTC
clone size: few; D gene: .; V gene: TRBV4-2; J gene: TRBJ1-2; CDR3 protein: CASSPQQGGYTF; CDR3 DNA: TGTGCCAGCAGCCCGCAACAGGGCGGCTACACCTTC
clone size: few; D gene: .; V gene: TRBV7-6; J gene: TRBJ1-1; CDR3 protein: CASSPGGMNTEAFF; CDR3 DNA: TGTGCCAGCAGCCCAGGAGGGATGAACACTGAAGCTTTCTTT
clone size: .; D gene: .; V gene: TRBV25-1; J gene: TRBJ2-6; CDR3 protein: CASSEIEGAGANVLTF; CDR3 DNA: TGTGCCAGCAGTGAAATAGAAGGCGCTGGGGCCAACGTCCTGACTTTC
clone size: .; D gene: .; V gene: TRBV11-3; J gene: TRBJ2-2; CDR3 protein: CASKWGSPTGELFF; CDR3 DNA: TGTGCCAGTAAATGGGGGTCCCCCACCGGGGAGCTGTTTTTT
clone size: few; D gene: .; V gene: TRBV15; J gene: TRBJ1-3; CDR3 protein: CATSSPGLGNTIYF; CDR3 DNA: TGTGCCACCAGCAGCCCCGGGCTCGGAAACACCATATATTTT
clone size: .; D gene: .; V gene: TRBV7-9; J gene: TRBJ2-1; CDR3 protein: CASSFDPPDDEQFF; CDR3 DNA: TGTGCCAGCAGCTTCGATCCACCGGACGATGAGCAGTTCTTC
clone size: .; D gene: TRBD1; V gene: TRBV7-9; J gene: TRBJ2-7; CDR3 protein: CASSGGQGQTPYEQYF; CDR3 DNA: TGTGCCAGCAGCGGGGGACAGGGACAAACCCCCTACGAGCAGTACTTC
clone size: many; D gene: .; V gene: TRBV4-1; J gene: TRBJ1-2; CDR3 protein: CASSQGGTDGYTF; CDR3 DNA: TGCGCCAGCAGCCAAGGAGGGACCGATGGCTACACCTTC